These 14 T cell receptor beta chains came from one sample sequenced in a study of CD8 T cells in ankylosing spondylitis. Overall study findings and caveats: There was a TCR beta motif, made of several highly homologous variants, that appeared characteristic of ankylosing spondylitis blood.

Each CDR3 protein gets one entry after TCRdb re-called the 5' RACE reads with MiXCR. Of some 400,000 distinct CDR3 sequences listed, under 25% are singletons. Their antigen targets remain unknown. The sample consisted of blood, either unsorted or a sorted T cell fraction (not recorded which). These receptor sequences come from a male donor with ankylosing spondylitis.

In this sample, this clonotype turned up a few times. The chain couples TRBV30 to TRBJ1-2, with D uncertain. The V end was cut by 1 base, the J end by 1 base, with 10 bases between. Germline lookup yields CDR1 GTSNPN and CDR2 SVGIG (reference sequence). The CDR3 spans 14 residues. The CDR3 spells CAWSDPAGNYGYTF. CDR3 bases: TGTGCCTGGAGTGATCCAGCCGGTAACTATGGCTACACCTTC.

The chain employs TRBV25-1 and TRBJ2-5, with TRBD1 matching over 11 bases. Germline V lookup: CDR1 MGHDK, CDR2 SYGVNS. V lost 0 bases and J lost 4; bases outside the gene matches: 4. The CDR3 sequence is 16 residues long. For the CDR3, the DNA is TGTGCCAGCAGTGAATATATGGGACAGGGGGGAGAGACCCAGTACTTC. Its translation is CASSEYMGQGGETQYF.

The rearrangement links TRBV7-4 to TRBJ2-7; 10 nucleotides agree with TRBD1. This CDR3 contains 15 residues. J gave up 4 bases and V 1 base, and 4 bases lay outside the gene matches. Per the germline V gene, CDR1 is SGHVT and CDR2 is SQSDAQ. CDR3 bases: TGTGCCAGCAGCTTAGGACAGGGGGCTAGGTACGAGCAGTACTTC. Protein sequence: CASSLGQGARYEQYF.

This sequence joins TRBV19 and TRBJ2-6; D uncertain. The CDR3 extends over 16 amino acids. V was shortened by 3 bases and J by 0 bases, with 9 bases between the two germline ends. Germline values: CDR1 LNHDA, CDR2 SQIVND (reference sequence). In DNA form, the CDR3 reads TGTGCCAGTAGTATTTTTGGTCGCTCTGGGGCCAACGTCCTGACTTTC. Translating it yields CASSIFGRSGANVLTF.

The V call is TRBV18, the J call TRBJ2-5; TRBD2 matches at 7 bases. Losses at the gene ends were 1 base for V and 2 bases for J; bases not matched to a gene: 10. The germline V gene encodes CDR1 KGHSH and CDR2 LQKENI. The CDR3 covers 17 residues. The CDR3 nucleotides read TGTGCCAGCTCACCACAAGTGTCTAGCGGTTCACAAGAGACCCAGTACTTC. Protein: CASSPQVSSGSQETQYF.

The rearrangement joins TRBV5-5 to TRBJ2-5; a weak D match, TRBD2 (6 bases). Germline loops: CDR1 SGHKS, CDR2 YYEKEE (reference sequence). There are 14 residues in the CDR3. The V and J ends lost 7 bases and 3 bases respectively, with 16 bases between them. CDR3 amino acids: CASGRGTLKETQYF. In DNA, the CDR3 is TGTGCCAGCGGCCGCGGGACCCTAAAAGAGACCCAGTACTTC.

The gene calls are TRBV5-1 and TRBJ2-1; TRBD2 matches 7 bases. V lost 0 bases and J lost 0; bases outside the gene matches: 6. The CDR3 is 17 residues long. Germline V gene sequence: CDR1 SGHRS, CDR2 YFSETQ. CDR3 bases: TGCGCCAGCAGCTTGGTCTGGCGGGAGAGCTCCTACAATGAGCAGTTCTTC. It specifies CASSLVWRESSYNEQFF.

J is TRBJ2-4 and V is TRBV28; the D gene could be TRBD1 or TRBD2 (5 bases each). In germline, CDR1 is MDHEN, CDR2 SYDVKM. There are 15 residues in the CDR3. Trimming took 5 bases from V and 6 from J, leaving 17 bases between them. The CDR3 nucleotides read TGTGCCAGCAGTCAAAGGGACCGCGCCCGAAACATTCAGTACTTC. It is translated as CASSQRDRARNIQYF.

The V call is TRBV18, the J call TRBJ1-6; unclear D gene. The V end lost 3 bases, the J end lost 7 bases, and 13 bases lay between the germline ends. CDR1 is KGHSH and CDR2 is LQKENI in the germline V gene. This CDR3 is 15 amino acids long. Written as DNA, the CDR3 is TGTGCCAGCTCACCGGGCCGTCCGGGGAATTCACCCCTCCACTTT. It is translated as CASSPGRPGNSPLHF.

This chain joins TRBV7-2 and TRBJ2-5, with D unresolved. CDR1 and CDR2 (germline): SGHTA, FQGNSA. Trimming took 7 bases from V and 4 from J, leaving 7 bases between them. The CDR3 runs to 11 residues. In nucleotides, the CDR3 is TGTGCCAGCACCAACACAGAGACCCAGTACTTC. Its translation: CASTNTETQYF. Variable domain in full (rest from reference TRBV7-2 and TRBJ2-5): GAGVSQSPSNKVTEKGKDVELRCDPISGHTALYWYRQSLGQGLEFLIYFQGNSAPDKSGLPSDRFSAERTGGSVSTLTIQRTQQEDSAVYLCASTNTETQYFGPGTRLLVL.

The genes are TRBV7-9 and TRBJ1-1, with a possible D match to TRBD1 (6 bases). There are 12 residues in the CDR3. Germline values: CDR1 SEHNR, CDR2 FQNEAQ (reference sequence). Trimming pared 5 bases from V and 8 bases from J, leaving 12 bases between. The CDR3 region has the DNA TGTGCCAGCAGCCGAGAGGGGGGGGAAGCTTTCTTT. It yields the protein CASSREGGEAFF. Full variable domain (remainder filled in from reference TRBV7-9 and TRBJ1-1): DTGVSQNPRHKITKRGQNVTFRCDPISEHNRLYWYRQTLGQGPEFLTYFQNEAQLEKSRLLSDRFSAERPKGSFSTLEIQRTEQGDSAMYLCASSREGGEAFFGQGTRLTVV.

This rearrangement joins TRBV6-1 to TRBJ2-3, with D maybe TRBD2 (7 bases). The CDR3 has 16 amino acids. V shed 5 bases and J shed 3 bases, with 18 bases lying between them. The germline V gene has CDR1 MNHNS and CDR2 SASEGT. The CDR3 loop reads CASSRRRGGPTDTQYF. The CDR3 DNA is TGTGCCAGCAGTCGCCGGAGGGGGGGGCCGACAGATACGCAGTATTTT.

This clonotype showed up just a few times. CDR3 DNA: TGCAGTGCTAGAGTTACGGCGGCGGGACCATCCTACAATGAGCAGTTCTTC. Translating it yields CSARVTAAGPSYNEQFF. J is TRBJ2-1 and V is TRBV20-1, with TRBD2 as a possible D gene (6 bases). CDR1 is DFQATT and CDR2 is SNEGSKA in the germline V gene (reference sequence). The CDR3 is 17 residues long. The V end lost 1 base, the J end lost 1 base, and 17 bases lay between the germline ends.

This chain links TRBV11-3 with TRBJ2-1; TRBD2 aligns across 8 bases. The germline V gene encodes CDR1 SGHNT and CDR2 YENEEA. The CDR3 covers 14 residues. After removal of 5 bases from V and 9 bases from J, the junction contained 9 bases not matched to a gene. The CDR3 spells CASSQTGLVSEQFF. The DNA for the CDR3 is TGTGCCAGCAGCCAGACGGGACTAGTGAGTGAGCAGTTCTTC.